These T cell receptor beta chains were read from a single sample in a study of blood T cell repertoires in COVID-19. Generated by immunoSEQ multiplex PCR, the TCRdb table keeps only in-frame clones and is missing some. This sample has over 100,000 clones, with around 87% found just once. The sequencing input was peripheral blood. These receptors were collected from a man in his forties or fifties with acute or convalescent COVID-19. CDR3s include the opening cysteine and the closing phenylalanine or tryptophan. The D gene is left open where the match is weak. Some rows mark clone size as missing; the rest say once, few, many or name a class of expanded clone.

D gene,V gene,CDR3 length,J gene,clone size,CDR3 DNA,CDR3 protein
TRBD2,TRBV5-1,14,TRBJ2-3,NA,TGCGCCAGCAGCCAACGACTAGCGCAAGATACGCAGTATTTT,CASSQRLAQDTQYF
NA,TRBV13,15,TRBJ1-3,few,TGTGCCAGCAGCTTAGACAGCAGCTCTGGAAACACCATATATTTT,CASSLDSSSGNTIYF
TRBD2,TRBV14,16,TRBJ2-1,NA,TGTGCCAGCAGCCGTCACGGGACTAGCGCCTACAATGAGCAGTTCTTC,CASSRHGTSAYNEQFF
NA,TRBV5-1,13,TRBJ2-3,NA,TGCGCCAGCAGCTTGGACAGGTCAGATACGCAGTATTTT,CASSLDRSDTQYF
NA,TRBV6-1,16,TRBJ1-2,NA,TGTGCCAGCAGTGAACGGCTCGGGGGAGAGGGCTATGGCTACACCTTC,CASSERLGGEGYGYTF
NA,TRBV19,13,TRBJ2-7,NA,TGTGCCAGTAGTACCCTTGGGGAGAGCGAGCAGTACTTC,CASSTLGESEQYF
TRBD1,TRBV6-4,17,TRBJ1-6,NA,TGTGCCAGCAGTGACTTACGGGACAGGGCGTATAATTCACCCCTCCACTTT,CASSDLRDRAYNSPLHF
TRBD1,TRBV24-1,15,TRBJ2-3,NA,TGTGCCACCAGTGATAAGGACAGGGGCGCAGATACGCAGTATTTT,CATSDKDRGADTQYF
TRBD1,TRBV6-5,14,TRBJ2-7,NA,TGTGCCAGCAGATACTACAGGGGGGCCTACGAGCAGTACTTC,CASRYYRGAYEQYF
NA,TRBV6-6,15,TRBJ2-1,NA,TGTGCCAGCAGGGATGGGACAAGCTCCTACAATGAGCAGTTCTTC,CASRDGTSSYNEQFF
TRBD2,TRBV12-3/TRBV12-4,13,TRBJ2-7,once,TGTGCCAGCAGTTTCGGGACTACCTACGAGCAGTACTTC,CASSFGTTYEQYF
NA,TRBV19,15,TRBJ2-2,NA,TGTGCCAGTAGTATCCGGGGAGCGAACACCGGGGAGCTGTTTTTT,CASSIRGANTGELFF
TRBD1,TRBV6-5,13,TRBJ1-2,NA,TGTGCCAGCAGGGAGACAGGGAGCTATGGCTACACCTTC,CASRETGSYGYTF
NA,TRBV9,13,TRBJ1-6,NA,TGTGCCAGCAGCGGAACAGTTTCTTCACCCCTCCACTTT,CASSGTVSSPLHF
TRBD2,TRBV19,17,TRBJ2-1,few,TGTGCCAGTAGTATAGGCCTAGCGGTAAGCTCCTACAATGAGCAGTTCTTC,CASSIGLAVSSYNEQFF
NA,TRBV6-5,14,TRBJ2-4,NA,TGTGCCAGTAAGGAGGGATTAGCCAAAAACATTCAGTACTTC,CASKEGLAKNIQYF
TRBD2,TRBV5-1,15,TRBJ2-2,NA,TGCGCCAGCAGCTTACTAGCGGGAGAAACCGGGGAGCTGTTTTTT,CASSLLAGETGELFF
TRBD2,TRBV4-2,16,TRBJ2-7,NA,TGTGCCAGCAGCCAAATTACTAGCGGGAGTAATCACGAGCAGTACTTC,CASSQITSGSNHEQYF
TRBD1,TRBV27,14,TRBJ1-5,NA,TGTGCCAGCAGTCCGGGACAGGGTAATGAGCCCCAGCATTTT,CASSPGQGNEPQHF